This T cell receptor beta chain is from a study of shared clonotypes between healthy human individuals. In the case of this clone: Its antigen is currently unknown.

Assay used: immunoSEQ multiplex PCR; TCRdb lists only in-frame clones, some missing. The sample lists roughly 2.6 million clones, more than 80% occurring once. The germline V and J ends were trimmed by 4 bases and 0 bases, with 1 base remaining between them. Germline CDR1 and CDR2: KGHSH and LQKENI. CDR3 size: 11 residues. Study conclusions and caveats: As a rule, naive subsets had a larger estimated richness than memory subsets.

The chain employs TRBV18 and TRBJ2-7, with D unresolved. This TCR was recovered from a man in his late teens or twenties in good health. The source material was naive CD4+ T cells sorted from blood. Stated subset: CD45RA+ positively selected. The CDR3 DNA sequence: TGTGCCAGCTCACACTCCTACGAGCAGTACTTC. The encoded protein is CASSHSYEQYF.